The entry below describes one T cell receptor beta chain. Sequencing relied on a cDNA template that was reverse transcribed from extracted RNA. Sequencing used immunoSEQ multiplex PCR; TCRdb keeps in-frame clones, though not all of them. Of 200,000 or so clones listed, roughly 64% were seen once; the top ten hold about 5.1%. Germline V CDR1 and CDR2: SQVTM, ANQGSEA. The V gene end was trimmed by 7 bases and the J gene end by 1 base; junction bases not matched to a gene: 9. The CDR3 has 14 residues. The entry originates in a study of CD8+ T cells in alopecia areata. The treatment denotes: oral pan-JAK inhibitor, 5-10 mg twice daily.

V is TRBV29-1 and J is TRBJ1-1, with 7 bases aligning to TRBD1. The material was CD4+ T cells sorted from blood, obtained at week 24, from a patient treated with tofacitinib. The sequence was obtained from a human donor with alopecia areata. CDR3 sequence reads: CSDWAGTANTEAFF. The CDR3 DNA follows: TGCAGCGATTGGGCCGGGACAGCGAACACTGAAGCTTTCTTT.